Reported below is one T cell receptor beta chain. V shed 2 bases and J 8 bases; nucleotides not matched to a gene: 7. Germline V lookup: CDR1 SGHRS, CDR2 YFSETQ. This CDR3 contains 15 residues. The data belong to a study of blood T cell repertoires in COVID-19. Study-wide background: The United States, Italy and Spain were the sources of the acute and convalescent COVID-19 samples. PBMCs, B-cell-depleted T cells, or T cells provided the cDNA or gDNA that made up the material.

Authors' data handling: It was from reference gene primer amplification that nucleated cell counts were estimated. The assay was immunoSEQ multiplex PCR, and TCRdb's table has in-frame clones only and misses some. V, J and clone size derive from that table, while D and trimming were established from the DNA sequence. This sample has more than 95,000 clones, with 80% to 90% found just once. The sequencing input was peripheral blood. J is TRBJ1-2 and V is TRBV5-1; TRBD1 matches 12 bases. This receptor was taken from a middle-aged man with acute or convalescent COVID-19. CDR3 sequence reads: CASSFGTGGAEGYTF. CDR3 nucleotide sequence: TGCGCCAGCAGCTTTGGGACAGGGGGCGCGGAAGGCTACACCTTC.